The TCR beta chain described here comes from a study of control samples from healthy donors and cancer patients. Libraries were prepared by immunoSEQ multiplex PCR; TCRdb keeps only in-frame clonotypes and omits some of them. Of some 100,000 clones detected, about 89% appear once; the ten largest clones hold under 10%. The germline gives CDR1 SNHLY, CDR2 FYNNEI. The J segment lost 7 bases and the V segment lost 7 bases, leaving 6 bases of the junction unmatched. The CDR3 extends over 12 amino acids. This receptor was identified in a man in his thirties or forties in good health. The J gene is TRBJ1-1, the V gene TRBV2; TRBD1 aligns across 7 bases. Sequences were obtained from blood. CDR3 coding DNA: TGTGCCAGCATTAACAGGGGTTATGAAGCTTTCTTT. It translates to CASINRGYEAFF.